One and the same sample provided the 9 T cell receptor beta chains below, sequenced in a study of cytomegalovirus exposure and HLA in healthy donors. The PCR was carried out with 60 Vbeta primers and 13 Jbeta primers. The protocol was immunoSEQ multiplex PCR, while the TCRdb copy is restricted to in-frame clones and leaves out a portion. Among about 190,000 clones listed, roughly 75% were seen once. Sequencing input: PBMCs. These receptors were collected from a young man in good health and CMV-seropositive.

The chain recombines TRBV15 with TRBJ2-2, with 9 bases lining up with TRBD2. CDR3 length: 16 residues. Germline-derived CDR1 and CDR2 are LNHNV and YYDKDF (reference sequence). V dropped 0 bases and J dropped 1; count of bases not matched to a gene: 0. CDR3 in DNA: TGTGCCACCAGCAGAGAACTAGCGGGGAACACCGGGGAGCTGTTTTTT. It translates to CATSRELAGNTGELFF.

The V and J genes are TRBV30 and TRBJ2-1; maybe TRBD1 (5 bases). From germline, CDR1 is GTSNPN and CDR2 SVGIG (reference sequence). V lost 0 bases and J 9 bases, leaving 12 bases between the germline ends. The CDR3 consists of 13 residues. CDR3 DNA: TGTGCCTGGAGTGTACCTGGGGCCGGTGAGCAGTTCTTC. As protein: CAWSVPGAGEQFF. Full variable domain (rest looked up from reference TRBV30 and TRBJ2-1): SQTIHQWPATLVQPVGSPLSLECTVEGTSNPNLYWYRQAAGRGLQLLFYSVGIGQISSEVPQNLSASRPQDRQFILSSKKLLLSDSGFYLCAWSVPGAGEQFFGPGTRLTVL.

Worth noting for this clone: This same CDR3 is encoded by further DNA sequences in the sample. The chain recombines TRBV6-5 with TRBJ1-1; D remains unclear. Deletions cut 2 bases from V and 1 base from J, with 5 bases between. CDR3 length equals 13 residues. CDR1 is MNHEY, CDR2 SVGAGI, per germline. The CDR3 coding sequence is TGTGCCAGCAGTTACGGAGGGAACACTGAAGCTTTCTTT. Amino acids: CASSYGGNTEAFF.

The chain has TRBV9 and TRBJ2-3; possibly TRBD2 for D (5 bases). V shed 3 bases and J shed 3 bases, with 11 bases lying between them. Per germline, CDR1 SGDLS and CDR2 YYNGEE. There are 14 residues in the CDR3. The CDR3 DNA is TGTGCCAGCAGCGGGAGGACCTCAACAGATACGCAGTATTTT. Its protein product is CASSGRTSTDTQYF. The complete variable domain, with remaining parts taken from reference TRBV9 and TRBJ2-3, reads DSGVTQTPKHLITATGQRVTLRCSPRSGDLSVYWYQQSLDQGLQFLIQYYNGEERAKGNILERFSAQQFPDLHSELNLSSLELGDSALYFCASSGRTSTDTQYFGPGTRLTVL.

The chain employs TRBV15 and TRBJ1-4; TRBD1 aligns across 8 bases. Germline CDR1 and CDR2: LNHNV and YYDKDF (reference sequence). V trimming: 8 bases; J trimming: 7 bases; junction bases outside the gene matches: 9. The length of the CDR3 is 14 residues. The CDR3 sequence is CATGQGASREKLFF. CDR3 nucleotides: TGTGCCACCGGACAGGGAGCGTCTCGTGAAAAACTGTTTTTT.

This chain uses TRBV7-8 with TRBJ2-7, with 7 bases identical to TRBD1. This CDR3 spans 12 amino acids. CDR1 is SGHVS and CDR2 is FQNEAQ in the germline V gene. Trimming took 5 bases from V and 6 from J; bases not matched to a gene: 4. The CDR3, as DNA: TGTGCCAGCAGCCCCGGGACAGCCGAGCAGTACTTC. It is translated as CASSPGTAEQYF.

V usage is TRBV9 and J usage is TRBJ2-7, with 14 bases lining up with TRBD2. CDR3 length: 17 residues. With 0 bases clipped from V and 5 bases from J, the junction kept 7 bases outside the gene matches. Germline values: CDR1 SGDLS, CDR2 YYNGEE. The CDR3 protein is CASSVEGRLAGGDEQYF. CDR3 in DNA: TGTGCCAGCAGCGTAGAGGGCCGACTAGCGGGAGGGGACGAGCAGTACTTC. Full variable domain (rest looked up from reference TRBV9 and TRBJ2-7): DSGVTQTPKHLITATGQRVTLRCSPRSGDLSVYWYQQSLDQGLQFLIQYYNGEERAKGNILERFSAQQFPDLHSELNLSSLELGDSALYFCASSVEGRLAGGDEQYFGPGTRLTVT.

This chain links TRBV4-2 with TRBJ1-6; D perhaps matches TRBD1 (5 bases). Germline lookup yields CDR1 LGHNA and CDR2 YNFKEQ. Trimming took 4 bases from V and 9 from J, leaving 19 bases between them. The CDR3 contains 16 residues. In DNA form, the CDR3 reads TGTGCCAGCAGCCCCACTGACGGGGGACGGAGTTCACCCCTCCACTTT. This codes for CASSPTDGGRSSPLHF.

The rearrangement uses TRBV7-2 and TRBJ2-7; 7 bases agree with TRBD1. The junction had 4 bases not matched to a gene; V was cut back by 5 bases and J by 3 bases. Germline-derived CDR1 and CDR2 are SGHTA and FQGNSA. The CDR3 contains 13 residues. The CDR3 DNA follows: TGTGCCAGCAGCCCGACAGGGATCTACGAGCAGTACTTC. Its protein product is CASSPTGIYEQYF.